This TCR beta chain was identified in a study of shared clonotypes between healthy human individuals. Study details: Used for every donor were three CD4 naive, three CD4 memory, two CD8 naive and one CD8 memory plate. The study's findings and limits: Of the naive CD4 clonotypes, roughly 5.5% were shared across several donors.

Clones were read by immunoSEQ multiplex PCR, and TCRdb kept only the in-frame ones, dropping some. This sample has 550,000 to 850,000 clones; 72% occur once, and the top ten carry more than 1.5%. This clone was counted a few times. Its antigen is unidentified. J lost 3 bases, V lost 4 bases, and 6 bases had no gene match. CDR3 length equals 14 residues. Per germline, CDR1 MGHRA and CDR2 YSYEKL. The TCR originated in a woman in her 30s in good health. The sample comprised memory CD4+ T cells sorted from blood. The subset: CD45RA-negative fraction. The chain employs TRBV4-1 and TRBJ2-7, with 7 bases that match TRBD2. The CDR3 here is CASSRPGTIYEQYF. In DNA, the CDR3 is TGCGCCAGCAGCCGGCCCGGGACTATCTACGAGCAGTACTTC.